This is a list of T cell receptor beta chains from one sample in a study of cytomegalovirus exposure and HLA in healthy donors. The protocol was immunoSEQ multiplex PCR, while the TCRdb copy is restricted to in-frame clones and leaves out a portion. The sample has around 170,000 clones; around 80% are singletons. Specimen: PBMCs. Source of these receptors: a woman aged 30 to 39 in good health and CMV-seronegative. The CDR3 runs from the conserved cysteine through the conserved F or W. A D gene is named only where the DNA matches it firmly. Clone size, where shown, is once, few, many, or a class for clones that have expanded.

abundance,j_gene,v_gene,d_gene,CDR3aa,CDR3nt
NA,TRBJ1-6,TRBV2,NA,CATFYRDNSPLHF,TGTGCCACCTTTTACAGGGACAATTCACCCCTCCACTTT
few,TRBJ2-5,TRBV4-3,TRBD1,CASSQERGQGAETQYF,TGCGCCAGCAGCCAAGAGCGTGGACAGGGGGCGGAGACCCAGTACTTC
NA,TRBJ1-2,TRBV7-2,NA,CASSRRTGNYGYTF,TGTGCCAGCAGCCGACGGACGGGAAACTATGGCTACACCTTC
NA,TRBJ1-2,TRBV7-6,TRBD1,CASRGPGQGLYGYTF,TGTGCCAGCAGGGGACCGGGACAGGGGTTATACGGCTACACCTTC
NA,TRBJ1-2,TRBV7-2,NA,CASSPRHRIDGYTF,TGTGCCAGCAGCCCCCGTCACAGGATTGATGGCTACACCTTC
NA,TRBJ2-6,TRBV5-1,TRBD1,CASSRDRGLGANVLTF,TGCGCCAGCAGCCGGGACAGGGGTCTTGGGGCCAACGTCCTGACTTTC
few,TRBJ1-5,TRBV4-2,NA,CASSQGTENQPQHF,TGTGCCAGCAGCCAAGGGACAGAAAATCAGCCCCAGCATTTT
NA,TRBJ1-5,TRBV4-1,TRBD1,CASSQWDRENQPQHF,TGCGCCAGCAGCCAATGGGACAGGGAGAATCAGCCCCAGCATTTT
NA,TRBJ1-1,TRBV18,TRBD1,CASSGQGENTEAFF,TGTGCCAGCTCAGGACAGGGGGAGAACACTGAAGCTTTCTTT
NA,TRBJ2-7,TRBV18,TRBD2,CASSPPRIAGRSYEQYF,TGTGCCAGCTCACCACCGCGGATAGCGGGGCGCTCCTACGAGCAGTACTTC
NA,TRBJ1-1,TRBV19,NA,CASSIFRGGDTEAFF,TGTGCCAGTAGTATTTTTCGGGGAGGAGACACTGAAGCTTTCTTT
few,TRBJ2-7,TRBV2,TRBD2,CASLLGGGPNEQYF,TGTGCCAGCCTCCTCGGCGGGGGTCCCAACGAGCAGTACTTC
few,TRBJ2-3,TRBV4-3,TRBD1,CASSQGSQGAYTQYF,TGCGCCAGCAGCCAAGGCTCCCAGGGGGCATATACGCAGTATTTT
once,TRBJ1-4,TRBV27,NA,CASSSGTQNEKLFF,TGTGCCAGCAGTTCCGGGACACAGAATGAAAAACTGTTTTTT
NA,TRBJ2-5,TRBV4-1,TRBD2,CASSQPTSGGAGTQYF,TGCGCCAGCAGCCAACCGACTAGCGGGGGGGCCGGGACCCAGTACTTC
NA,TRBJ1-1,TRBV4-3,NA,CASSQSSGYTEAFF,TGCGCCAGCAGCCAAAGTAGCGGGTACACTGAAGCTTTCTTT
NA,TRBJ1-6,TRBV19,NA,CASLGLHPNSPLHF,TGTGCCAGCCTTGGACTCCACCCTAATTCACCCCTCCACTTT
NA,TRBJ2-7,TRBV7-2,NA,CASSGAYEQYF,TGTGCCAGCAGCGGGGCATACGAGCAGTACTTC
NA,TRBJ2-2,TRBV6-1,TRBD1,CASSGRDSPPTYGGELFF,TGTGCCAGCAGTGGCCGGGACAGTCCCCCCACTTATGGCGGGGAGCTGTTTTTT
NA,TRBJ1-1,TRBV4-3,NA,CASSQDLGAGTEAFF,TGCGCCAGCAGCCAAGATTTAGGCGCGGGCACTGAAGCTTTCTTT
NA,TRBJ1-6,TRBV29-1,NA,CSVGGGGSPLHF,TGCAGCGTGGGGGGTGGTGGTTCACCCCTCCACTTT
NA,TRBJ2-5,TRBV28,NA,CASSLLKAGLETQYF,TGTGCCAGCAGTTTACTCAAGGCCGGGTTGGAGACCCAGTACTTC
once,TRBJ1-5,TRBV19,NA,CASSIGLRQPQHF,TGTGCCAGTAGTATCGGGTTACGGCAGCCCCAGCATTTT
NA,TRBJ2-3,TRBV6-4,NA,CASSDGLSTDTQYF,TGTGCCAGCAGTGACGGGCTAAGCACAGATACGCAGTATTTT
few,TRBJ1-1,TRBV10-1,TRBD1,CASRPGTGLNTEAFF,TGCGCCAGCAGGCCCGGGACAGGCCTGAACACTGAAGCTTTCTTT
NA,TRBJ2-2,TRBV6-1,NA,CASRQGGGTTGELFF,TGTGCCAGCAGGCAGGGGGGAGGTACCACCGGGGAGCTGTTTTTT
NA,TRBJ2-6,TRBV19,NA,CASSIEGDSGANVLTF,TGTGCCAGTAGTATAGAAGGGGACTCTGGGGCCAACGTCCTGACTTTC
few,TRBJ2-7,TRBV6-6,TRBD1,CASSSNRQGYEQYF,TGTGCCAGCAGTTCCAATCGACAGGGCTACGAGCAGTACTTC
NA,TRBJ2-5,TRBV6-1,TRBD1,CASNNPGQGQETQYF,TGTGCCAGCAATAACCCGGGACAGGGCCAAGAGACCCAGTACTTC
NA,TRBJ2-7,TRBV5-1,TRBD2,CASSFPGTSYEQYF,TGCGCCAGCAGCTTCCCCGGGACTAGCTACGAGCAGTACTTC
NA,TRBJ2-7,TRBV7-2,NA,CASSLVSAKQYF,TGTGCCAGCAGCTTAGTAAGCGCCAAGCAGTACTTC
NA,TRBJ2-1,TRBV7-6,NA,CASSLGGASYNEQFF,TGTGCCAGCAGCTTGGGGGGGGCCTCCTACAATGAGCAGTTCTTC
few,TRBJ2-3,TRBV5-1,NA,CASSPVRAEDTQYF,TGCGCCAGCAGCCCGGTGAGAGCGGAAGATACGCAGTATTTT
NA,TRBJ2-7,TRBV9,TRBD1,CASSGRDRGYEQYF,TGTGCCAGCAGCGGCCGGGACAGGGGTTACGAGCAGTACTTC
few,TRBJ1-5,TRBV30,TRBD1,CAWSSPRGQGDFQPQHF,TGTGCCTGGAGTTCGCCCCGGGGACAGGGGGATTTTCAGCCCCAGCATTTT
NA,TRBJ1-1,TRBV30,NA,CAWSAGPEAFF,TGTGCCTGGAGCGCGGGACCCGAAGCTTTCTTT
NA,TRBJ1-4,TRBV12-5,TRBD1,CASGLETGGSEKLFF,TGTGCTAGTGGTTTGGAGACAGGGGGAAGTGAAAAACTGTTTTTT
NA,TRBJ1-3,TRBV4-1,NA,CASSQRSSRGVDSGNTIYF,TGCGCCAGCAGCCAACGATCCTCTCGGGGGGTCGACTCTGGAAACACCATATATTTT
few,TRBJ2-5,TRBV5-4,TRBD2,CASSLAGRRSRETQYF,TGTGCCAGCAGCTTGGCCGGGAGGCGGAGCCGGGAGACCCAGTACTTC
NA,TRBJ2-1,TRBV5-4,NA,CASSREAGDNEQFF,TGTGCCAGCAGCAGAGAGGCTGGAGACAATGAGCAGTTCTTC
NA,TRBJ2-7,TRBV4-1,TRBD2,CASSQDAGGSSYEQYF,TGCGCCAGCAGCCAAGATGCGGGGGGTAGCTCCTACGAGCAGTACTTC
NA,TRBJ2-7,TRBV7-3,NA,CASSKDRAYEQYF,TGTGCCAGCAGCAAGGACAGAGCCTACGAGCAGTACTTC
NA,TRBJ1-6,TRBV28,TRBD1,CASSLRGTGDNSPLHF,TGTGCCAGCAGTCTCCGGGGGACAGGGGACAATTCACCCCTCCACTTT
NA,TRBJ2-6,TRBV7-2,TRBD2,CASSLTGGGPGNVLTF,TGTGCCAGCAGCCTTACCGGGGGGGGACCGGGCAACGTCCTGACTTTC
NA,TRBJ2-3,TRBV6-4,NA,CASSEGSGNTQYF,TGTGCCAGCAGTGAGGGCTCAGGCAATACGCAGTATTTT